The 7 T cell receptor beta chains reported below all come from one sample, sequenced in a study of cytomegalovirus exposure and HLA in healthy donors (dated by TCRdb to about 2017). Receptors were amplified or captured by the immunoSEQ multiplex PCR assay. The multiplex PCR relied on a mix of 60 forward primers for TCR Vbeta segments and 13 reverse primers for TCR Jbeta segments. TCRdb obtained this table from immuneACCESS and retained in-frame rearrangements with V and J assigned. These tables miss some clones; where compared with another copy, unresolved V genes account for less than half of the shortfall, and the remainder is unexplained. This sample lists about 200,000 clones; roughly 85% were detected once. The biggest ten clones account for less than 2% of the sample. The specimen was PBMCs. These receptors all stem from a male donor in good health and CMV-seronegative.

This clone was counted a single time. V usage is TRBV28 and J usage is TRBJ2-7, with 7 bases fitting TRBD2. With 3 bases clipped from V and 6 bases from J, the junction kept 8 bases outside the gene matches. The CDR3 extends over 14 amino acids. Germline lookup yields CDR1 MDHEN and CDR2 SYDVKM. This chain's CDR3 is CASSFGSGYSEQYF. CDR3 coding DNA: TGTGCCAGCAGTTTCGGTAGCGGGTACTCCGAGCAGTACTTC.

To note about this clone: At one end, the junction sequence differs from germline, possibly due to a read error. The chain couples TRBV7-9 to TRBJ2-3, with TRBD2 matching over 8 bases. The CDR3 is made up of 17 amino acids. Germline lookup yields CDR1 SEHNR and CDR2 FQNEAQ (reference sequence). CDR3 sequence: CASSIAGLAFSTDTQYF. CDR3 DNA sequence: TGTGCCAGCAGCATAGCGGGGCTAGCGTTTAGCACAGATACGCAGTATTTT.

The chain employs TRBV5-1 and TRBJ2-3, with D possibly matching TRBD1 (6 bases). Germline V gene lookup returns CDR1 SGHRS and CDR2 YFSETQ. Trimming shortened V by 0 bases and J by 2 bases, and 16 bases separated the two germline ends. This CDR3 comprises 17 residues. The chain's CDR3 is CASSLGTSGQNTDTQYF. For the CDR3, the DNA is TGCGCCAGCAGCTTGGGGACATCGGGACAAAACACAGATACGCAGTATTTT.

This clone has only a few counts. V and J are TRBV6-5 and TRBJ1-6; TRBD1 agrees at 9 bases. Germline V gene sequence: CDR1 MNHEY, CDR2 SVGAGI. The CDR3 loop spans 16 amino acids. The trim removed 3 bases at V and 5 bases at J, leaving 5 bases unmatched. This chain's CDR3 is CASSYGTGFNNSPLHF. DNA for the CDR3: TGTGCCAGCAGTTATGGGACAGGGTTTAATAATTCACCCCTCCACTTT.

This chain connects TRBV19 to TRBJ1-6; a weak D match, TRBD1 (6 bases). V was shortened by 5 bases and J by 9 bases, with 14 bases between the two germline ends. The CDR3 is 14 amino acids. Germline V gives CDR1 LNHDA, CDR2 SQIVND (reference sequence). The CDR3 spells CASSDRNGGSPLHF. CDR3 in DNA: TGTGCCAGTAGTGACAGGAACGGCGGTTCACCCCTCCACTTT. Using reference TRBV19 and TRBJ1-6 for the parts outside the CDR3, the full variable domain is DGGITQSPKYLFRKEGQNVTLSCEQNLNHDAMYWYRQDPGQGLRLIYYSQIVNDFQKGDIAEGYSVSREKKESFPLTVTSAQKNPTAFYLCASSDRNGGSPLHFGNGTRLTVT.

Concerning this clone: The germline gene is not matched at one end of the junction; a read error may be the cause. The J gene is TRBJ2-1, the V gene TRBV7-9, with 7 bases matching TRBD2. The CDR3 spans 15 residues. From germline, CDR1 is SEHNR and CDR2 FQNEAQ (reference sequence). The CDR3 DNA follows: TGTTCCAGCAGCTCGGGGGGAAGCTCCTACAATGAGCAGTTCTTC. Its translation: CSSSSGGSSYNEQFF.

The chain couples TRBV4-3 to TRBJ1-2, with 7 nucleotides matching TRBD1. J gave up 7 bases and V 3 bases, and 14 bases lay outside the gene matches. The CDR3 is 16 residues long. Germline V gene data show CDR1 as LGHNA and CDR2 as YSLEER. The CDR3 sequence: CASSHPGTARGSGYTF. CDR3 nucleotides: TGCGCCAGCAGCCACCCCGGGACGGCCAGGGGGTCTGGCTACACCTTC.